The text below deals with one T cell receptor beta chain. This specimen belongs to a study of T cell responses to AZD1222 COVID-19 vaccine. The CDR3 sequence is 16 residues long. V lost 3 bases, J lost 6 bases, and 8 bases stayed unmatched. Germline values: CDR1 SGHTA, CDR2 FQGNSA. This table comes from immunoSEQ multiplex PCR, and its TCRdb copy is limited to in-frame clones, with some not included. The sample has 200,000 or so clones; 90% are singletons. This specimen was peripheral blood, taken on day 0 of AZD1222 vaccination. The chain employs TRBV7-2 and TRBJ1-5; 10 bases map to TRBD1. The clonotype comes from an adult in good health. The chain's CDR3 is CASSLLGTGVGQPQHF. DNA of the CDR3: TGTGCCAGCAGCTTGCTCGGGACAGGGGTTGGTCAGCCCCAGCATTTT.